The 18 T cell receptor beta chains listed next were all sequenced from one sample in a study of beta chain features in type 1 diabetes. What was sequenced were expressed TCRB transcripts, since all of the isolated RNA had been reverse transcribed. Measured with immunoSEQ multiplex PCR; TCRdb has only the in-frame clones, and not every one. The sample shows about 900,000 clones, 17% of them seen only once. The sequenced material came from naive CD4+ T cells from blood. These receptors all come from a woman between 18 and 29 years old in good health.

This clone was detected a few times. The J gene is TRBJ1-5, the V gene TRBV23-1; 9 nucleotides agree with TRBD1. Being an ORF, TRBV23-1 has a function that is uncertain. This CDR3 has 20 amino acids. The junction had 12 bases not matched to a gene; V was cut back by 0 bases and J by 0 bases. The CDR3 nucleotides read TGCGCCAGCAGTCAATCGTGGATTGGACAGGGGACCTCTAGCAATCAGCCCCAGCATTTT. Translated: CASSQSWIGQGTSSNQPQHF.

The chain uses TRBV6-6 and TRBJ1-2; TRBD1 aligns across 7 bases. From germline, CDR1 is MNHNY and CDR2 SVGAGI (reference sequence). Losses at the gene ends were 7 bases for V and 7 bases for J; bases not matched to a gene: 9. The CDR3 has 13 residues. The CDR3 region is CASTPDRSVGYTF. Written as DNA, the CDR3 is TGTGCCAGCACCCCGGACAGGTCTGTTGGCTACACCTTC.

This clone turned up a few times. The rearrangement uses TRBV2 and TRBJ2-4; D unresolved. Between the trimmed V and J ends, which lost 2 bases and 0 bases, there was a span of 14 bases. The CDR3 loop spans 17 amino acids. From germline, CDR1 is SNHLY and CDR2 FYNNEI. DNA for the CDR3: TGTGCCAGCAGTGAAACCCAGCCAAACCTAGCCAAAAACATTCAGTACTTC. Amino acid sequence: CASSETQPNLAKNIQYF.

This clone was seen a handful of times. V usage is TRBV18 and J usage is TRBJ1-2; D is unclear. Between the trimmed V and J ends, which lost 5 bases and 6 bases, there was a span of 22 bases. The CDR3 is 16 residues long. The germline CDR1 and CDR2 sequences are KGHSH and LQKENI. CDR3 sequence: CASSTGRLYTRDGYTF. DNA for the CDR3: TGTGCCAGCTCAACCGGCAGATTATACACTCGCGATGGCTACACCTTC.

This clone was counted between two and nine times. The chain is built from TRBV12-5 and TRBJ1-2; no clear D gene. Germline lookup yields CDR1 LGHNT and CDR2 FRNRAP. The CDR3 totals 14 residues. V dropped 3 bases and J dropped 5 bases, with 13 bases sitting between them. The CDR3 sequence: CASGFLKVLYGYTF. The CDR3 DNA sequence: TGTGCTAGTGGTTTTCTTAAGGTCCTGTATGGCTACACCTTC.

The V and J genes are TRBV5-1 and TRBJ2-3; the D is unclear. Germline lookup yields CDR1 SGHRS and CDR2 YFSETQ. Trimming cost V 0 bases and J 0 bases, with 11 bases left between them. The CDR3 extends over 16 amino acids. Here the CDR3 DNA reads TGCGCCAGCAGCTTGGCTGCGACGGCTAGCACAGATACGCAGTATTTT. Translation gives CASSLAATASTDTQYF.

This clone was seen a few times. The genes are TRBV5-4 and TRBJ2-1; 7 bases agree with TRBD2. After removal of 4 bases from V and 3 bases from J, the junction contained 10 bases not matched to a gene. In germline, CDR1 is SGHNT, CDR2 YYREEE (reference sequence). CDR3 length equals 16 residues. Here the CDR3 DNA reads TGTGCCAGCAGCCAAGCTGTGCTAGCGGACTACAATGAGCAGTTCTTC. Its translation: CASSQAVLADYNEQFF.

The chain links TRBV28 to TRBJ2-3, with unresolved D. The CDR3 consists of 15 residues. The germline V gene encodes CDR1 MDHEN and CDR2 SYDVKM. V lost 4 bases, J lost 4 bases, and 15 bases lay in between. The CDR3: CASSSPEARSDTQYF. The CDR3 DNA is TGTGCCAGCAGTTCCCCTGAAGCTAGATCAGATACGCAGTATTTT.

This chain uses TRBV7-8 with TRBJ2-6; the D is unclear. With 5 bases removed from V and 6 bases from J, the gap between germline ends came to 5 bases. The V gene's germline CDR1 is SGHVS and CDR2 FQNEAQ. The CDR3 has 12 amino acids. CDR3 amino acids: CASSAEANVLTF. CDR3 nucleotide sequence: TGTGCCAGCAGCGCGGAGGCCAACGTCCTGACTTTC. Using reference TRBV7-8 and TRBJ2-6 for the parts outside the CDR3, the full variable domain is GAGVSQSPRYKVAKRGQDVALRCDPISGHVSLFWYQQALGQGPEFLTYFQNEAQLDKSGLPSDRFFAERPEGSVSTLKIQRTQQEDSAVYLCASSAEANVLTFGAGSRLTVL.

V gene TRBV7-9 combines with J gene TRBJ2-5; D is undetermined. The V gene lost 3 bases and the J gene lost 5 bases, with 16 bases spanning the gap. The length of the CDR3 is 15 residues. Per germline, CDR1 SEHNR and CDR2 FQNEAQ (reference sequence). CDR3 region: CASSLGRIRAETQYF. The CDR3 region has the DNA TGTGCCAGCAGCTTGGGTCGGATTCGCGCGGAGACCCAGTACTTC. Looking up the rest from reference TRBV7-9 and TRBJ2-5 gives the full variable domain: DTGVSQNPRHKITKRGQNVTFRCDPISEHNRLYWYRQTLGQGPEFLTYFQNEAQLEKSRLLSDRFSAERPKGSFSTLEIQRTEQGDSAMYLCASSLGRIRAETQYFGPGTRLLVL.

This sequence joins TRBV7-3 and TRBJ1-1; D call uncertain. This CDR3 comprises 13 residues. V lost 3 bases to trimming and J lost 3 bases, with 8 bases between them. Germline V gene data show CDR1 as SGHTA and CDR2 as FQGTGA. For the CDR3, the DNA is TGTGCCAGCAGCTTTGGGGAGGACACTGAAGCTTTCTTT. Protein: CASSFGEDTEAFF.

CDR3 sequence reads: CASRKRLNWNCTF. The CDR3 coding sequence is TGTGCCAGCAGGAAGCGCCTAAATTGGAACTGCACCTTC. The rearrangement links TRBV28 to TRBJ1-2; D uncertain. Trimming removed 6 bases at V and 13 bases at J, with 21 bases between. Germline lookup yields CDR1 MDHEN and CDR2 SYDVKM. The CDR3 has 13 amino acids.

The chain is built from TRBV7-8 and TRBJ1-5; D remains unclear. Germline V gene data show CDR1 as SGHVS and CDR2 as FQNEAQ. The CDR3 loop spans 17 amino acids. V gave up 1 base and J gave up 0 bases, with 13 bases separating them. CDR3 DNA sequence: TGTGCCAGCAGCTTAGTTTCTTCGGTGAATAGCAATCAGCCCCAGCATTTT. It codes for CASSLVSSVNSNQPQHF. The full variable domain, with the rest looked up from reference TRBV7-8 and TRBJ1-5, is GAGVSQSPRYKVAKRGQDVALRCDPISGHVSLFWYQQALGQGPEFLTYFQNEAQLDKSGLPSDRFFAERPEGSVSTLKIQRTQQEDSAVYLCASSLVSSVNSNQPQHFGDGTRLSIL.

The chain uses TRBV18 and TRBJ2-5; tentative D call: TRBD2 (6 bases). The CDR3 has 12 amino acids. V lost 3 bases to trimming and J lost 9 bases, with 11 bases between them. Germline CDR1 is KGHSH and CDR2 is LQKENI. CDR3 nucleotides: TGTGCCAGCTCACCCGGCCGGAGGGCCCAGTACTTC. Translation: CASSPGRRAQYF.

There are a few counts of this clone. The chain uses TRBV5-1 and TRBJ2-5; unclear D gene. Trimming shortened V by 4 bases and J by 1 base, and 5 bases separated the two germline ends. The CDR3 length is 12 residues. Germline lookup yields CDR1 SGHRS and CDR2 YFSETQ. The CDR3 loop is CASSTAQETQYF. CDR3 DNA: TGCGCCAGCAGCACCGCCCAAGAGACCCAGTACTTC.

V gene TRBV28 combines with J gene TRBJ1-1; D gene uncertain. V lost 5 bases and J 1 base, leaving 8 bases between the germline ends. The CDR3 has 13 amino acids. Germline V gene data show CDR1 as MDHEN and CDR2 as SYDVKM. The chain's CDR3 is CASSRDGNTEAFF. The CDR3 DNA follows: TGTGCCAGCAGTCGCGACGGGAACACTGAAGCTTTCTTT.

CDR3 in amino acids: CASSASGQLINGYTF. The CDR3 coding sequence is TGTGCCAGCAGCGCTTCGGGACAGCTAATTAATGGCTACACCTTC. The genes are TRBV9 and TRBJ1-2, with 7 bases fitting TRBD1. Germline CDR1 is SGDLS and CDR2 is YYNGEE. With 3 bases clipped from V and 6 bases from J, the junction kept 11 bases outside the gene matches. This CDR3 has 15 amino acids.

The V gene is TRBV5-4, the J gene TRBJ1-1; the match to TRBD1 covers 7 bases. Germline V gene sequence: CDR1 SGHNT, CDR2 YYREEE (reference sequence). V lost 4 bases and J lost 9; bases outside the gene matches: 9. CDR3 length equals 13 residues. The DNA of the CDR3 is TGTGCCAGCAGCCCGGGACAGCGGGCCCAAGCTTTCTTT. This sequence encodes CASSPGQRAQAFF.